The 5 T cell receptor beta chains listed next were all sequenced from one sample in a study of T-cell memory formation after mild COVID-19. MiXCR, applied by TCRdb to the 5' RACE reads, yields one record per CDR3 protein. Among roughly 130,000 distinct CDR3 sequences listed, over 15% were seen once. Sequenced input: PBMCs or a T cell subset sorted from them (not recorded which). The receptors derive from a man aged 18 to 29 who had mild COVID-19 (a few samples of this study predate the infection). Cell type and time point are not known.

This clonotype turned up a few times. V is TRBV5-1 and J is TRBJ2-7; 8 bases match TRBD1. Trimming took 4 bases from V and 2 from J; bases not matched to a gene: 5. The CDR3 has 14 residues. Germline V CDR1 and CDR2: SGHRS, YFSETQ. This CDR3 is CASSGTQGAYEQYF. DNA of the CDR3: TGCGCCAGCAGCGGAACACAGGGGGCCTACGAGCAGTACTTC. Using reference TRBV5-1 and TRBJ2-7 for the parts outside the CDR3, the full variable domain is KAGVTQTPRYLIKTRGQQVTLSCSPISGHRSVSWYQQTPGQGLQFLFEYFSETQRNKGNFPGRFSGRQFSNSRSEMNVSTLELGDSALYLCASSGTQGAYEQYFGPGTRLTVT.

This clonotype was recorded a few times. The chain links TRBV2 to TRBJ2-1, with D maybe TRBD2 (5 bases). The CDR3 totals 17 residues. V was trimmed by 3 bases and J by 4 bases, leaving 19 bases between them. Per the germline V gene, CDR1 is SNHLY and CDR2 is FYNNEI. This CDR3 reads CASSDPGDPRDYNEQFF. CDR3 DNA sequence: TGTGCCAGCAGTGACCCCGGGGATCCTAGGGATTACAATGAGCAGTTCTTC.

The CDR3 sequence: CAISESRGLGTEAFF. The DNA of the CDR3 is TGTGCCATCAGTGAGTCTCGGGGGTTAGGAACTGAAGCTTTCTTT. This sequence joins TRBV10-3 and TRBJ1-1; the D gene is possibly TRBD1 (5 bases). Germline CDR1 ENHRY, CDR2 SYGVKD. CDR3 length equals 15 residues. The V end lost 0 bases, the J end lost 5 bases, and 13 bases lay between the germline ends.

The V and J genes are TRBV6-2 or TRBV6-3 and TRBJ2-5; D is ambiguous. Germline V gene sequence: CDR1 MNHEY, CDR2 SVGEGT. This CDR3 spans 14 amino acids. The CDR3 sequence: CASCPGPMKETQYF. As DNA, the CDR3 is TGTGCTTCCTGCCCCGGGCCGATGAAGGAGACCCAGTACTTC.

The table lists this clonotype with a few counts. V gene TRBV20-1 combines with J gene TRBJ2-7; tentatively, D is TRBD2 (6 bases). CDR3 length: 11 residues. Deletions cut 6 bases from V and 13 bases from J, with 19 bases between. Per germline, CDR1 DFQATT and CDR2 SNEGSKA (reference sequence). CDR3 sequence: CSASSLPSVYF. The DNA for the CDR3 is TGCAGTGCCTCCTCATTGCCTAGCGTCTACTTC.